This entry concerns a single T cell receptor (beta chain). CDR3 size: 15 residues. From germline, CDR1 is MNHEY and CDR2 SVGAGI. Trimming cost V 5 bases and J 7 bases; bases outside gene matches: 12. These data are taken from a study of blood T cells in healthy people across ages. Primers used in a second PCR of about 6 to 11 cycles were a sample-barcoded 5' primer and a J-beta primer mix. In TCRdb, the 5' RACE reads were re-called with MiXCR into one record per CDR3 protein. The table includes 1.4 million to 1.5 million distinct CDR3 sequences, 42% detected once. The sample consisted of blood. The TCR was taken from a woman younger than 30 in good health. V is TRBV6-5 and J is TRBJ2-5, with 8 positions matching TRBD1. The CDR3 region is CASSRTTGQGGTQYF. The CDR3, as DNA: TGTGCCAGCAGTAGAACAACCGGACAGGGAGGGACCCAGTACTTC.